The subject of this entry is one TCR beta chain. Its target is unknown. Donors underwent one heparinised blood draw, roughly 110 mL on average. The germline V gene has CDR1 GTSNPN and CDR2 SVGIG (reference sequence). V lost 2 bases, J lost 5 bases, and 18 bases lay in between. The CDR3 extends over 15 amino acids. The data were obtained in a study of beta chain features in type 1 diabetes. Study background: Patients shared similar age, gender and cell yields with healthy donors. Study-wide results and caveats: TCRB CDR3s from Type 1 diabetes patients were moderately but significantly shorter in all four CD4+ subsets.

The entirety of the isolated RNA underwent reverse transcription, so expressed TCRB transcripts were sequenced. Method: immunoSEQ multiplex PCR; TCRdb's copy keeps in-frame clones and lacks some. The repertoire holds about 260,000 clones, about 70% seen once, with around 0.05% in the top ten. Sample: naive CD4+ T cells from blood. The chain carries TRBV30 and TRBJ1-1, with D hard to call. The sequence derives from a young man in good health. CDR3 sequence (DNA): TGTGCCTGGAGTCCACGAAGGATCTCGGAAACTGAAGCTTTCTTT. This gives the protein CAWSPRRISETEAFF.